This entry lists 28 T cell receptor beta chains sequenced from one sample in a study of CD8 T cells in Susac syndrome. Reverse transcription of roughly 0.5 to 1 ug RNA was performed with random hexamers. TCRdb used MiXCR to reprocess the immunoSEQ multiplex PCR reads, holding one entry per CDR3 protein. The data show around 150,000 distinct CDR3 sequences, around 95% seen once. Sequenced sample: CD4+ T cells from PBMCs. Receptor source: a human donor in good health.

The rearrangement joins TRBV6-2 or TRBV6-3 to TRBJ2-2; the D is unclear. The V end lost 6 bases, the J end lost 7 bases, and 15 bases lay between the germline ends. Germline loops: CDR1 MNHEY, CDR2 SVGEGT. This CDR3 is built from 14 residues. The CDR3 region is CASSPTPGSGELFF. The DNA of the CDR3 is TGTGCCAGCAGCCCTACACCGGGCAGCGGGGAGCTGTTTTTT.

This clonotype is a singleton in its sample. The V gene is TRBV3-1, the J gene TRBJ2-7, with a tentative D call TRBD2 (5 bases). V was shortened by 4 bases and J by 4 bases, with 14 bases between the two germline ends. The CDR3 totals 14 residues. Germline CDR1 is LGHDT and CDR2 is YNNKEL (reference sequence). This CDR3 is CASSPARGPYEQYF. The DNA of the CDR3 is TGTGCCAGCAGCCCAGCGCGAGGGCCGTACGAGCAGTACTTC.

This clonotype was observed once. This chain uses TRBV9 with TRBJ1-6; D may be TRBD1 (6 bases). Germline V gene lookup returns CDR1 SGDLS and CDR2 YYNGEE. This CDR3 is built from 13 residues. V lost 2 bases and J lost 8, with 8 bases in between. CDR3 loop: CASSVGADSPLHF. Here the CDR3 DNA reads TGTGCCAGCAGCGTGGGGGCGGATTCACCCCTCCACTTT.

On this clonotype itself: Mismatch with germline at one junction end may stem from a read error. The V gene is TRBV5-1, the J gene TRBJ2-5, with D maybe TRBD1 (5 bases). Germline values: CDR1 SGHRS, CDR2 YFSETQ. This CDR3 has 15 residues. For the CDR3, the DNA is TGCGCCAGCAGCTTGTCAGGTGGTGGACAAGGGACCCAGTACTTC. It specifies CASSLSGGGQGTQYF.

The chain combines TRBV25-1 with TRBJ1-2; no definite D call. With 2 bases removed from V and 4 bases from J, the gap between germline ends came to 2 bases. The CDR3 length is 11 residues. Germline values: CDR1 MGHDK, CDR2 SYGVNS. CDR3 coding DNA: TGTGCCAGCAGTGAACCCTATGGCTACACCTTC. Its translation: CASSEPYGYTF.

In its sample, this clonotype was seen once. The V and J genes are TRBV12-3 or TRBV12-4 and TRBJ1-1, with a possible D match to TRBD1 (5 bases). The CDR3 is 13 amino acids. V was trimmed by 1 base and J by 5 bases, leaving 8 bases between them. CDR3 amino acids: CASSLGRATEAFF. Here the CDR3 DNA reads TGTGCCAGCAGTTTAGGCAGGGCGACTGAAGCTTTCTTT.

J is TRBJ2-7 and V is TRBV29-1; 7 bases line up with TRBD2. V lost 6 bases and J lost 0; bases outside the gene matches: 11. Per the germline V gene, CDR1 is SQVTM and CDR2 is ANQGSEA. The CDR3 length is 15 residues. The CDR3 DNA is TGCAGCGTCCTCAAGTTGCGGGGGAACTCCTACGAGCAGTACTTC. Translating gives CSVLKLRGNSYEQYF.

The J gene is TRBJ2-1, the V gene TRBV2; TRBD2 is a possible D gene (6 bases). The germline gives CDR1 SNHLY, CDR2 FYNNEI. This CDR3 has 13 amino acids. V dropped 3 bases and J dropped 7 bases, with 10 bases sitting between them. The CDR3 DNA sequence: TGTGCCAGCAGTGACAGGGCGGGGAATGAGCAGTTCTTC. It specifies CASSDRAGNEQFF.

This chain joins TRBV7-2 and TRBJ1-5; 7 nucleotides align to TRBD1. The V and J ends lost 5 bases and 0 bases, in that order; junction bases with no gene match: 4. Germline loops: CDR1 SGHTA, CDR2 FQGNSA. CDR3 length: 15 residues. CDR3 in DNA: TGTGCCAGCAGCCCCACAGGGGATAGCAATCAGCCCCAGCATTTT. Its translation is CASSPTGDSNQPQHF.

A few counts support this clonotype. The chain employs TRBV18 and TRBJ2-7; weak D call: TRBD1 (5 bases). The CDR3 totals 13 residues. V lost 3 bases and J lost 0, with 6 bases in between. CDR1 is KGHSH and CDR2 is LQKENI in the germline V gene. CDR3 nucleotides: TGTGCCAGCTCACCCCAGGGCTCCTACGAGCAGTACTTC. Amino acids: CASSPQGSYEQYF.

The V gene is TRBV29-1, the J gene TRBJ2-5, with 8 bases that match TRBD2. V lost 1 base to trimming and J lost 5 bases; unmatched junction nucleotides: 0. CDR3 length equals 12 residues. Germline values: CDR1 SQVTM, CDR2 ANQGSEA. The CDR3 protein is CSVEGTSETQYF. The CDR3 DNA reads TGCAGCGTTGAAGGGACTAGCGAGACCCAGTACTTC.

The J gene is TRBJ1-1, the V gene TRBV18, with D hard to call. CDR3 size: 14 residues. From germline, CDR1 is KGHSH and CDR2 LQKENI. V was cut by 1 base and J by 4 bases, with 10 bases left in between. Here the CDR3 reads CASSPQLGATEAFF. In DNA, the CDR3 is TGTGCCAGCTCACCACAGCTCGGTGCCACTGAAGCTTTCTTT.

The V gene is TRBV6-2 or TRBV6-3, the J gene TRBJ2-1, with TRBD2 matching over 9 bases. This CDR3 comprises 18 residues. The J segment lost 0 bases and the V segment lost 5 bases, leaving 11 bases of the junction unmatched. Germline values: CDR1 MNHEY, CDR2 SVGEGT. CDR3 bases: TGTGCCAGCAGTCCACCATCTAGCGGGGTAAGCTCCTACAATGAGCAGTTCTTC. It specifies CASSPPSSGVSSYNEQFF.

The chain is built from TRBV2 and TRBJ2-1; 8 positions agree with TRBD1. The CDR3 is made up of 14 amino acids. Trimming removed 10 bases from V and 4 bases from J; junction bases left unmatched: 9. Germline values: CDR1 SNHLY, CDR2 FYNNEI. CDR3 DNA: TGTGCCACCTCCCTGACAGGGGCATACAATGAGCAGTTCTTC. Protein: CATSLTGAYNEQFF.

The chain links TRBV12-3 or TRBV12-4 to TRBJ2-3, with 8 bases matching TRBD2. V shed 6 bases, J shed 4 bases, and the junction held 6 bases outside the gene matches. The CDR3 is 14 amino acids. CDR3 sequence: CASSLGLAADTQYF. DNA of the CDR3: TGTGCCAGCAGCCTCGGACTAGCAGCAGATACGCAGTATTTT.

The chain joins TRBV12-3 or TRBV12-4 to TRBJ2-7; possibly TRBD1 for D (5 bases). CDR3 size: 14 residues. Trimming took 5 bases from V and 2 from J, leaving 13 bases between them. The CDR3 nucleotides read TGTGCCAGCAGTCAACAGGTTAAGGCCTACGAGCAGTACTTC. This gives the protein CASSQQVKAYEQYF.

The chain has TRBV29-1 and TRBJ2-7, with 9 bases identical to TRBD1. The V and J ends lost 3 bases and 6 bases, in that order; junction bases with no gene match: 6. Germline CDR1 is SQVTM and CDR2 is ANQGSEA. The CDR3 totals 13 residues. CDR3 bases: TGCAGCGTTGAGGGACAGGGAGAAATCGAGCAGTACTTC. This translates into CSVEGQGEIEQYF.

The V gene is TRBV20-1, the J gene TRBJ2-5; D uncertain. The germline V gene encodes CDR1 DFQATT and CDR2 SNEGSKA (reference sequence). This CDR3 is built from 14 residues. Trimming removed 5 bases from V and 5 bases from J, with 18 bases in between. This chain's CDR3 is CSALPGDGKETQYF. The CDR3 region has the DNA TGCAGTGCTCTCCCTGGCGACGGAAAGGAGACCCAGTACTTC.

The chain couples TRBV30 to TRBJ2-1, with TRBD1 matching 8 bases. CDR1 and CDR2 (germline): GTSNPN, SVGIG (reference sequence). The CDR3 loop spans 16 amino acids. Trimming at V came to 1 base and at J to 1 base, leaving 6 bases not matched to a gene. This chain's CDR3 is CAWSGWWDRSYNEQFF. The CDR3 nucleotides are TGTGCCTGGAGTGGTTGGTGGGACAGGTCCTACAATGAGCAGTTCTTC.

Written as DNA, the CDR3 is TGTGCCAGCAGCTTAGGACCGGGTTATAGCAATCAGCCCCAGCATTTT. It specifies CASSLGPGYSNQPQHF. This rearrangement joins TRBV7-2 to TRBJ1-5; D is unclear. CDR3 length equals 16 residues. Germline values: CDR1 SGHTA, CDR2 FQGNSA. V gave up 1 base and J gave up 0 bases, with 10 bases separating them.

The chain carries TRBV30 and TRBJ2-7, with 11 bases matching TRBD1. CDR3 length: 15 residues. Germline assignment: CDR1 GTSNPN and CDR2 SVGIG (reference sequence). J was trimmed by 2 bases and V by 1 base; bases with no gene match: 4. This chain's CDR3 is CAWSEKGQGAYEQYF. In nucleotides, the CDR3 is TGTGCCTGGAGTGAGAAGGGACAGGGGGCCTACGAGCAGTACTTC.

The rearrangement uses TRBV7-3 and TRBJ2-7; D not certain. The V end lost 4 bases, the J end lost 6 bases, and 10 bases lay between the germline ends. Germline loops: CDR1 SGHTA, CDR2 FQGTGA. The CDR3 covers 12 residues. CDR3: CASSYGPGEQYF. The CDR3, as DNA: TGTGCCAGCAGCTACGGACCAGGCGAGCAGTACTTC.

The chain employs TRBV7-2 and TRBJ1-1; perhaps TRBD1 as D (5 bases). Germline V gene lookup returns CDR1 SGHTA and CDR2 FQGNSA. The V end lost 3 bases, the J end lost 2 bases, and 13 bases lay between the germline ends. There are 15 residues in the CDR3. The CDR3 loop reads CASSLAKGTNTEAFF. CDR3 bases: TGTGCCAGCAGCTTGGCGAAGGGGACTAACACTGAAGCTTTCTTT. Supplemented by reference TRBV7-2 and TRBJ1-1, the full variable domain reads GAGVSQSPSNKVTEKGKDVELRCDPISGHTALYWYRQSLGQGLEFLIYFQGNSAPDKSGLPSDRFSAERTGGSVSTLTIQRTQQEDSAVYLCASSLAKGTNTEAFFGQGTRLTVV.

This clonotype came up once. The chain uses TRBV6-2 or TRBV6-3 and TRBJ1-2; D is possibly TRBD1 (6 bases). This CDR3 has 12 amino acids. V was pared by 10 bases and J by 4 bases, with 13 bases between. Germline lookup yields CDR1 MNHEY and CDR2 SVGEGT. The CDR3: CATRTALYGYTF. The CDR3, as DNA: TGTGCCACTCGGACAGCGCTCTATGGCTACACCTTC.

The J gene is TRBJ1-1, the V gene TRBV30; D possibly corresponds to TRBD1 (5 bases). The CDR3 runs 11 residues. Trimming took off 2 bases at V and 8 bases at J, with 9 bases between the two ends. CDR1 GTSNPN and CDR2 SVGIG come from the germline V gene (reference sequence). In nucleotides, the CDR3 is TGTGCCTGGAGTCTGAGGGGAGAAGCTTTCTTT. It is translated as CAWSLRGEAFF.

The J gene is TRBJ2-5, the V gene TRBV6-5, with a tentative D call TRBD2 (5 bases). With 1 base removed from V and 2 bases from J, the gap between germline ends came to 8 bases. The CDR3 runs to 14 residues. CDR1 MNHEY and CDR2 SVGAGI come from the germline V gene. CDR3 amino acids: CASSYYGRQETQYF. CDR3 DNA: TGTGCCAGCAGTTACTATGGGAGACAAGAGACCCAGTACTTC.

This chain connects TRBV7-2 to TRBJ2-3, with D perhaps matching TRBD2 (5 bases). This CDR3 contains 14 residues. Per germline, CDR1 SGHTA and CDR2 FQGNSA. Trimming left V 5 bases short and J 4 bases short, with 13 bases between. CDR3: CASSLYEGPDTQYF. CDR3 DNA sequence: TGTGCCAGCAGCCTCTACGAGGGCCCAGATACGCAGTATTTT.

The CDR3 nucleotides are TGCGCCAGCAGCTTGGCCAGAGACACCGTTAATTCACCCCTCCACTTT. Protein: CASSLARDTVNSPLHF. The rearrangement uses TRBV5-1 and TRBJ1-6; D remains unclear. Germline values: CDR1 SGHRS, CDR2 YFSETQ. CDR3 length: 16 residues. Trimming cost V 0 bases and J 6 bases, with 13 bases left between them. Variable domain in full (rest from reference TRBV5-1 and TRBJ1-6): KAGVTQTPRYLIKTRGQQVTLSCSPISGHRSVSWYQQTPGQGLQFLFEYFSETQRNKGNFPGRFSGRQFSNSRSEMNVSTLELGDSALYLCASSLARDTVNSPLHFGNGTRLTVT.